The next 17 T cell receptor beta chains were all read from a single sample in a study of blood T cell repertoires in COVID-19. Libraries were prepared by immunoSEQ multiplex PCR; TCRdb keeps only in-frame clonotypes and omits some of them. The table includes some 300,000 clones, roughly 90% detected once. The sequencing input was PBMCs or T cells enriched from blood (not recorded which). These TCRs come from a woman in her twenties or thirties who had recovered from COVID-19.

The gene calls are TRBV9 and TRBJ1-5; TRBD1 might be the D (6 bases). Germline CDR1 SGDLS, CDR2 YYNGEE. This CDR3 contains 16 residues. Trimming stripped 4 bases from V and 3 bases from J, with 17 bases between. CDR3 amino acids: CASSPHGQLTNQPQHF. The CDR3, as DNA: TGTGCCAGCAGCCCCCACGGACAGCTAACCAATCAGCCCCAGCATTTT.

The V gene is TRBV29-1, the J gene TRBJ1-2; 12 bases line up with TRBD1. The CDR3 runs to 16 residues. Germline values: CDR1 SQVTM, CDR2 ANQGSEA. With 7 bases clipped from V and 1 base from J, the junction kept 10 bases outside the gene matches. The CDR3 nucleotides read TGCAGCGCCCGGGGACAGGGGGCCCGAATTAACTATGGCTACACCTTC. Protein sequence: CSARGQGARINYGYTF.

The CDR3 DNA is TGTGCCAGCAACTCGGGACAGGGAAACTATGGCTACACCTTC. It translates to CASNSGQGNYGYTF. This chain uses TRBV7-9 with TRBJ1-2, with 9 bases fitting TRBD1. V trimming: 7 bases; J trimming: 2 bases; junction bases outside the gene matches: 5. This CDR3 is 14 amino acids long. Germline V lookup: CDR1 SEHNR, CDR2 FQNEAQ (reference sequence).

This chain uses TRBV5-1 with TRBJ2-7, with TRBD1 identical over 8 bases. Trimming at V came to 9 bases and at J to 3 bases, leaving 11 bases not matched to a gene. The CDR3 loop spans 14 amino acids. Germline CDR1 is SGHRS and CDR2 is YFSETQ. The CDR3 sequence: CATSFDRGFYEQYF. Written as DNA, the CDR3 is TGCGCCACCTCCTTCGACAGGGGTTTCTACGAGCAGTACTTC.

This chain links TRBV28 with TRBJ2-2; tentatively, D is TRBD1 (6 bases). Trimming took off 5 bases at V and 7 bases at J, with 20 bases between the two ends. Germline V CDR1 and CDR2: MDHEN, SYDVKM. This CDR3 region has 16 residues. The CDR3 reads CASSPLRLGAGGELFF. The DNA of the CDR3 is TGTGCCAGCAGTCCGCTCCGATTGGGGGCGGGCGGGGAGCTGTTTTTT.

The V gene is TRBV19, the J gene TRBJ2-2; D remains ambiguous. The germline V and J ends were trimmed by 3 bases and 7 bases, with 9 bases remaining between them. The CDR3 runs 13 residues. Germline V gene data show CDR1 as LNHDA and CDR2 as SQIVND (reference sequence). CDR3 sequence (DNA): TGTGCCAGTAGTATTGTGATCGGCGGGGAGCTGTTTTTT. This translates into CASSIVIGGELFF.

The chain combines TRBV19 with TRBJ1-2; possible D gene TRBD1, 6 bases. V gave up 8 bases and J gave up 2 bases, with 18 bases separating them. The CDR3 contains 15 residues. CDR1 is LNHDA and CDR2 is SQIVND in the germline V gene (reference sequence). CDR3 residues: CASAPGGTVNYGYTF. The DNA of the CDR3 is TGTGCCAGTGCACCTGGGGGCACAGTCAACTATGGCTACACCTTC.

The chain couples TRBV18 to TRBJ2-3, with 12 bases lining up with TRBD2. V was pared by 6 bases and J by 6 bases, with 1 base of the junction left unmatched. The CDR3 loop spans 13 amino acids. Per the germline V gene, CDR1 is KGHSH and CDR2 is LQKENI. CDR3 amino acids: CASSTSGRDTQYF. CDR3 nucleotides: TGTGCCAGCTCTACTAGCGGGAGGGATACGCAGTATTTT.

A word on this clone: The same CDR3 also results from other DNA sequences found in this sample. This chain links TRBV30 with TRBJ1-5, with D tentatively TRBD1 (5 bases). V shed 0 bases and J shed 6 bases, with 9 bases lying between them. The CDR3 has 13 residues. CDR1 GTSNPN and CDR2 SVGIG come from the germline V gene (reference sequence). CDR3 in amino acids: CAWSVGVAQPQHF. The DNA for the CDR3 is TGTGCCTGGAGTGTAGGGGTGGCTCAGCCCCAGCATTTT.

CDR3 in DNA: TGTGCCAGCACCCGAGGTACTAGCGGGAGGAGCTACAATGAGCAGTTCTTC. It specifies CASTRGTSGRSYNEQFF. The rearrangement uses TRBV28 and TRBJ2-1, with 12 positions matching TRBD2. V was pared by 7 bases and J by 3 bases, with 10 bases of the junction left unmatched. The CDR3 totals 17 residues. CDR1 and CDR2 (germline): MDHEN, SYDVKM.

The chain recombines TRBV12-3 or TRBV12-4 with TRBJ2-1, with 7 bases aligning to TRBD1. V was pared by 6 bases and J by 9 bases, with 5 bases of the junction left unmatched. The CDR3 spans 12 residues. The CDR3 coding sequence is TGTGCCAGCAGCCTACAGGGGAGTGAGCAGTTCTTC. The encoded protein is CASSLQGSEQFF.

The CDR3 bases are TGCGCCAGCAGCCAAGAAATTGGGACAAGACATCAGCCCCAGCATTTT. Protein: CASSQEIGTRHQPQHF. The V gene is TRBV4-1, the J gene TRBJ1-5, with a possible D match to TRBD1 (6 bases). V dropped 0 bases and J dropped 5 bases, with 14 bases sitting between them. CDR1 and CDR2 from the germline V gene are MGHRA and YSYEKL. The CDR3 has 16 amino acids.

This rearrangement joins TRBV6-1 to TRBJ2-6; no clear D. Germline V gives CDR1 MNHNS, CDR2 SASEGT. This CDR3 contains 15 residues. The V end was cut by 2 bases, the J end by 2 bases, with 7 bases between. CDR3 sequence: CASSEMIAGANVLTF. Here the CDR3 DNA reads TGTGCCAGCAGTGAAATGATAGCTGGGGCCAACGTCCTGACTTTC.

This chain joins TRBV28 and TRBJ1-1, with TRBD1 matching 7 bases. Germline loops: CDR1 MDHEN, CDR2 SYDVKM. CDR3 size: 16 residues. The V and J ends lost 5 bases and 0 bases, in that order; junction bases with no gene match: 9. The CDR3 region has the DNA TGTGCCAGCAGTCTAGCCCCCGGGACAGTGAACACTGAAGCTTTCTTT. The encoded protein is CASSLAPGTVNTEAFF.

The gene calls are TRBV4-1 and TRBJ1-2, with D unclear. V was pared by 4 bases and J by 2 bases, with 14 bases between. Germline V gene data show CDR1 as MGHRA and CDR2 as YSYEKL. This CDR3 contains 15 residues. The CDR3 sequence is CASSPSRLSNYGYTF. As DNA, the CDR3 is TGCGCCAGCAGCCCGAGCCGCCTGTCAAACTATGGCTACACCTTC.

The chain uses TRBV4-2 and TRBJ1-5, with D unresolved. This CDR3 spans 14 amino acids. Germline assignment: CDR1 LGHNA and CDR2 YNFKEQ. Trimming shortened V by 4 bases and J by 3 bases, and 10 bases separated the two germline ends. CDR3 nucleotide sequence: TGTGCCAGCAGCCTGACTTCCTTCAATCAGCCCCAGCATTTT. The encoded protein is CASSLTSFNQPQHF.

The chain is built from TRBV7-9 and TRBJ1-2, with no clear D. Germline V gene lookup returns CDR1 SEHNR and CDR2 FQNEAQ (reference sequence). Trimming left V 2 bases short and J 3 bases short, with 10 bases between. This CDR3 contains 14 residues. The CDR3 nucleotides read TGTGCCAGCAGCTTAAGCTACGGGGACTATGGCTACACCTTC. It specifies CASSLSYGDYGYTF.